Many counts were recorded for the clone carrying this T cell receptor beta chain. The germline V and J ends were trimmed by 4 bases and 6 bases, with 16 bases remaining between them. CDR1 and CDR2 from the germline V gene are SGHDT and YYEEEE. The CDR3 contains 14 residues. Using immunoSEQ multiplex PCR, the repertoire was profiled, and TCRdb retains in-frame clones only, with some absent. This sample carries about 190,000 clones, around 84% of them seen once, and the ten largest clones take 3.2%. This record belongs to a study of blood T cell repertoires in COVID-19. In the study overall: COVID-19 samples, acute and convalescent, were from the United States, Italy and Spain.

Each recovered donor of Cohort 3 presented with two negative PCRs, clearance, or symptom resolution. The V call is TRBV5-6, the J call TRBJ1-1, with a tentative D call TRBD1 (5 bases). The receptor was derived from a woman aged 25 to 39 who had recovered from COVID-19. Sequencing input: PBMCs or T cells enriched from blood (not recorded which). Written as DNA, the CDR3 is TGTGCCAGCAGCCGTAGACAGTATTCCCCTGAAGCTTTCTTT. Amino acid sequence: CASSRRQYSPEAFF.